Each of the 26 T cell receptor beta chains below was sequenced from the same sample in a study of identifying expanded T cells in peripheral blood. The protocol was immunoSEQ multiplex PCR, while the TCRdb copy is restricted to in-frame clones and leaves out a portion. Found here are about 53,000 clones, approximately 83% of them singletons; the top ten hold 17%. The sequenced sample consisted of blood. All receptors derive from a person aged 18 to 75 in good health.

Remarks on this clone: The same CDR3 can be traced to other DNA sequences in this sample. The J gene is TRBJ1-2, the V gene TRBV5-1, with 8 bases lining up with TRBD1. CDR1 and CDR2 (germline): SGHRS, YFSETQ. The CDR3 is made up of 14 amino acids. V was pared by 3 bases and J by 4 bases, with 5 bases of the junction left unmatched. CDR3 sequence: CASSSPGGAYGYTF. The DNA for the CDR3 is TGCGCCAGCAGCTCCCCAGGGGGCGCCTATGGCTACACCTTC.

The rearrangement uses TRBV9 and TRBJ2-1; 7 bases line up with TRBD2. The CDR3 has 15 amino acids. Losses at the gene ends were 0 bases for V and 8 bases for J; bases not matched to a gene: 8. The germline gives CDR1 SGDLS, CDR2 YYNGEE. Here the CDR3 DNA reads TGTGCCAGCAGCGTAGTAGCGTCTAGCGGAGATGAGCAGTTCTTC. Protein product: CASSVVASSGDEQFF.

This clone has just a few counts. The chain combines TRBV7-2 with TRBJ2-5; TRBD1 matches 9 bases. CDR1 and CDR2 from the germline V gene are SGHTA and FQGNSA. Trimming cost V 6 bases and J 6 bases; bases outside gene matches: 14. The CDR3 runs to 16 residues. The CDR3 DNA is TGTGCCAGCAGTTCCCAGGGACAGGGCCGGTTGAAGACCCAGTACTTC. It encodes CASSSQGQGRLKTQYF. The full variable domain, in which reference TRBV7-2 and TRBJ2-5 provide the parts outside the CDR3, is GAGVSQSPSNKVTEKGKDVELRCDPISGHTALYWYRQSLGQGLEFLIYFQGNSAPDKSGLPSDRFSAERTGGSVSTLTIQRTQQEDSAVYLCASSSQGQGRLKTQYFGPGTRLLVL.

The chain recombines TRBV19 with TRBJ1-1, with D possibly TRBD1 on 6 matching bases. The CDR3 has 14 residues. V was clipped by 11 bases and J by 4 bases, with 20 bases between them. The germline V gene encodes CDR1 LNHDA and CDR2 SQIVND (reference sequence). Here the CDR3 DNA reads TGTGCCTCGCTGGCGGGTGTGGGGGCCACTGAAGCTTTCTTT. Its translation is CASLAGVGATEAFF.

CDR3 protein: CASSSTGSSGNTIYF. For the CDR3, the DNA is TGTGCCAGCAGCTCCACGGGGAGCTCTGGAAACACCATATATTTT. The rearrangement joins TRBV7-9 to TRBJ1-3; unclear D gene. CDR1 SEHNR and CDR2 FQNEAQ come from the germline V gene (reference sequence). The CDR3 spans 15 residues. V was shortened by 4 bases and J by 0 bases, with 10 bases between the two germline ends.

This clone appeared a few times. The chain carries TRBV6-1 and TRBJ2-5, with D possibly TRBD1 on 6 matching bases. CDR3 length: 18 residues. Between the trimmed V and J ends, which lost 2 bases and 4 bases, there was a span of 23 bases. Germline values: CDR1 MNHNS, CDR2 SASEGT. This CDR3 reads CASSELFIQGFIGETQYF. In DNA, the CDR3 is TGTGCCAGCAGTGAACTATTTATACAGGGCTTTATCGGAGAGACCCAGTACTTC.

This rearrangement joins TRBV18 to TRBJ1-1; 10 bases are a match to TRBD1. CDR3 length equals 16 residues. V was clipped by 2 bases and J by 3 bases; unmatched bases: 6. Germline-derived CDR1 and CDR2 are KGHSH and LQKENI. The CDR3, as DNA: TGTGCCAGCTCACCATCTCTAGGACAGGGGGACACTGAAGCTTTCTTT. This translates into CASSPSLGQGDTEAFF.

This chain joins TRBV5-8 and TRBJ2-3, with D hard to call. V lost 0 bases to trimming and J lost 0 bases, with 5 bases between them. This CDR3 spans 14 amino acids. Germline V CDR1 and CDR2: SGHTS, YDEGEE. This CDR3 is CASSLDISTDTQYF. In DNA, the CDR3 is TGTGCCAGCAGCTTGGACATTAGCACAGATACGCAGTATTTT. The variable domain in full, with the rest retrieved from reference TRBV5-8 and TRBJ2-3, is EAGVTQSPTHLIKTRGQQATLRCSPISGHTSVYWYQQALGLGLQFLLWYDEGEERNRGNFPPRFSGRQFPNYSSELNVNALELEDSALYLCASSLDISTDTQYFGPGTRLTVL.

The genes are TRBV18 and TRBJ1-1; weak D call: TRBD1 (5 bases). Trimming left V 3 bases short and J 3 bases short, with 11 bases between. CDR3 length: 14 amino acids. Germline V lookup: CDR1 KGHSH, CDR2 LQKENI. The CDR3 nucleotides read TGTGCCAGCTCACCCGGAGGGGTCCACACTGAAGCTTTCTTT. Translation: CASSPGGVHTEAFF. Together with reference TRBV18 and TRBJ1-1, the CDR3 gives the full variable domain: NAGVMQNPRHLVRRRGQEARLRCSPMKGHSHVYWYRQLPEEGLKFMVYLQKENIIDESGMPKERFSAEFPKEGPSILRIQQVVRGDSAAYFCASSPGGVHTEAFFGQGTRLTVV.

The chain employs TRBV7-8 and TRBJ1-2; D perhaps matches TRBD1 (5 bases). Germline lookup yields CDR1 SGHVS and CDR2 FQNEAQ. This CDR3 contains 13 residues. V shed 6 bases and J shed 7 bases, with 15 bases lying between them. CDR3 DNA: TGTGCCAGCAGTTCGTCTGTCGGGGCTGGCTACACCTTC. It yields the protein CASSSSVGAGYTF.

The rearrangement joins TRBV2 to TRBJ2-5; a weak D match, TRBD1 (6 bases). Germline lookup yields CDR1 SNHLY and CDR2 FYNNEI. V gave up 3 bases and J gave up 3 bases, with 11 bases separating them. The CDR3 runs 14 residues. The CDR3 DNA reads as TGTGCCAGCAGTGAGGGGACATACAAAGAGACCCAGTACTTC. Translation gives CASSEGTYKETQYF.

The rearrangement links TRBV4-3 to TRBJ2-6; maybe TRBD1 (6 bases). The CDR3 length is 16 residues. With 2 bases removed from V and 1 base from J, the gap between germline ends came to 9 bases. Per the germline V gene, CDR1 is LGHNA and CDR2 is YSLEER. The CDR3 DNA reads as TGCGCCAGCAGCCAATACAGGGAGTCTGGGGCCAACGTCCTGACTTTC. Translated, it gives CASSQYRESGANVLTF.

A single count supports this clone. This chain connects TRBV14 to TRBJ1-1; a possible D gene is TRBD1 (5 bases). Per the germline V gene, CDR1 is SGHDN and CDR2 is FVKESK. This CDR3 spans 16 amino acids. V shed 1 base and J shed 6 bases, with 18 bases lying between them. CDR3 in amino acids: CASSQGGSGRQAEAFF. For the CDR3, the DNA is TGTGCCAGCAGCCAAGGAGGGTCAGGGAGGCAAGCTGAAGCTTTCTTT.

The chain is built from TRBV5-4 and TRBJ1-1; D unresolved. The CDR3 length is 13 residues. Trimming removed 2 bases at V and 0 bases at J, with 5 bases between. Germline V lookup: CDR1 SGHNT, CDR2 YYREEE (reference sequence). CDR3 protein: CASSLQLNTEAFF. CDR3 bases: TGTGCCAGCAGCTTACAGTTGAACACTGAAGCTTTCTTT.

This clone was observed a few times. V gene TRBV7-9 combines with J gene TRBJ2-3, with D unresolved. This CDR3 region has 11 residues. Trimming cost V 5 bases and J 7 bases, with 7 bases left between them. CDR1 is SEHNR, CDR2 FQNEAQ, per germline (reference sequence). The CDR3 is CASSRQNTQYF. As DNA, the CDR3 is TGTGCCAGCAGCCGCCAAAATACGCAGTATTTT.

V is TRBV10-2 and J is TRBJ2-5; D gene uncertain. The germline gives CDR1 WSHSY, CDR2 SAAADI. V was trimmed by 6 bases and J by 1 base, leaving 3 bases between them. The CDR3 is 11 amino acids. The CDR3 DNA follows: TGCGCCAGCAGAGCCCAAGAGACCCAGTACTTC. Translation: CASRAQETQYF.

The gene calls are TRBV29-1 and TRBJ2-1; D is possibly TRBD1 (5 bases). Trimming removed 8 bases from V and 5 bases from J, with 16 bases in between. CDR1 is SQVTM, CDR2 ANQGSEA, per germline. The CDR3 loop spans 13 amino acids. In DNA, the CDR3 is TGCAGCCCTTGGATGGGGCTCCACAATGAGCAGTTCTTC. It codes for CSPWMGLHNEQFF.

The rearrangement uses TRBV11-2 and TRBJ2-3, with 10 bases lining up with TRBD2. The trim removed 7 bases at V and 0 bases at J, leaving 7 bases unmatched. This CDR3 is 16 amino acids long. Germline V lookup: CDR1 SGHAT, CDR2 FQNNGV. CDR3 coding DNA: TGTGCCAGCACCCTACTAGCGGGGTCTAGCACAGATACGCAGTATTTT. Translated, it gives CASTLLAGSSTDTQYF.

This clone was recorded a few times. This chain uses TRBV5-1 with TRBJ1-4; TRBD1 matches 9 bases. This CDR3 is built from 16 residues. CDR1 SGHRS and CDR2 YFSETQ come from the germline V gene. V was clipped by 4 bases and J by 3 bases; unmatched bases: 7. In DNA, the CDR3 is TGCGCCAGCAGCAGGACAGGGGCGGCACCTAATGAAAAACTGTTTTTT. Protein product: CASSRTGAAPNEKLFF. Combining the CDR3 with reference TRBV5-1 and TRBJ1-4 gives the whole variable domain KAGVTQTPRYLIKTRGQQVTLSCSPISGHRSVSWYQQTPGQGLQFLFEYFSETQRNKGNFPGRFSGRQFSNSRSEMNVSTLELGDSALYLCASSRTGAAPNEKLFFGSGTQLSVL.

The chain uses TRBV4-3 and TRBJ2-6; D uncertain. The CDR3 is 16 amino acids. Germline V gene sequence: CDR1 LGHNA, CDR2 YSLEER. V lost 0 bases to trimming and J lost 0 bases, with 6 bases between them. The CDR3 reads CASSQEWGSGANVLTF. As DNA, the CDR3 is TGCGCCAGCAGCCAAGAGTGGGGCTCTGGGGCCAACGTCCTGACTTTC.

V is TRBV2 and J is TRBJ2-1; 7 bases are shared with TRBD1. The CDR3 totals 16 residues. From germline, CDR1 is SNHLY and CDR2 FYNNEI. V was clipped by 4 bases and J by 4 bases; unmatched bases: 10. The DNA for the CDR3 is TGTGCCAGCAGTGCTATGGGACAGAACCTTTACAATGAGCAGTTCTTC. Its translation is CASSAMGQNLYNEQFF.

The chain employs TRBV19 and TRBJ1-2; D might be TRBD1 (6 bases). The V gene's germline CDR1 is LNHDA and CDR2 SQIVND (reference sequence). With 10 bases removed from V and 3 bases from J, the gap between germline ends came to 24 bases. CDR3 length: 16 amino acids. The CDR3 region is CATNRVRSGGHYGYTF. The CDR3 DNA reads TGTGCCACCAATAGGGTTAGGTCCGGGGGGCACTATGGCTACACCTTC.

This clone was seen a handful of times. This CDR3 is CASSFYTSGGETQYF. The CDR3 DNA reads as TGTGCCAGCAGCTTTTACACTAGCGGAGGAGAGACCCAGTACTTC. This chain joins TRBV7-8 and TRBJ2-5, with TRBD2 matching 8 bases. The J segment lost 4 bases and the V segment lost 3 bases, leaving 7 bases of the junction unmatched. The germline CDR1 and CDR2 sequences are SGHVS and FQNEAQ. The CDR3 has 15 amino acids.

This rearrangement joins TRBV7-2 to TRBJ2-7, with TRBD1 matching over 8 bases. The germline V gene encodes CDR1 SGHTA and CDR2 FQGNSA. The CDR3 covers 13 residues. V shed 5 bases, J shed 4 bases, and the junction held 4 bases outside the gene matches. The CDR3 nucleotides read TGTGCCAGCAGCGTACAGGGGGTATACGAGCAGTACTTC. This sequence encodes CASSVQGVYEQYF. Filled out from reference TRBV7-2 and TRBJ2-7, the complete variable domain reads GAGVSQSPSNKVTEKGKDVELRCDPISGHTALYWYRQSLGQGLEFLIYFQGNSAPDKSGLPSDRFSAERTGGSVSTLTIQRTQQEDSAVYLCASSVQGVYEQYFGPGTRLTVT.

V usage is TRBV9 and J usage is TRBJ2-5; 7 bases are a match to TRBD1. Germline V gives CDR1 SGDLS, CDR2 YYNGEE. After removal of 1 base from V and 5 bases from J, the junction contained 8 bases not matched to a gene. This CDR3 has 15 residues. The CDR3 region is CASSVKDRTWETQYF. In DNA, the CDR3 is TGTGCCAGCAGCGTAAAGGACAGGACATGGGAGACCCAGTACTTC. Complete variable domain (other parts from reference TRBV9 and TRBJ2-5): DSGVTQTPKHLITATGQRVTLRCSPRSGDLSVYWYQQSLDQGLQFLIQYYNGEERAKGNILERFSAQQFPDLHSELNLSSLELGDSALYFCASSVKDRTWETQYFGPGTRLLVL.

This chain links TRBV9 with TRBJ2-1, with D possibly being TRBD2 (5 bases). The CDR3 contains 15 residues. Between the trimmed V and J ends, which lost 0 bases and 9 bases, there was a span of 16 bases. Germline V gene data show CDR1 as SGDLS and CDR2 as YYNGEE. CDR3 amino acids: CASSVGSLGVGEQFF. Here the CDR3 DNA reads TGTGCCAGCAGCGTAGGCTCGTTGGGAGTAGGTGAGCAGTTCTTC.